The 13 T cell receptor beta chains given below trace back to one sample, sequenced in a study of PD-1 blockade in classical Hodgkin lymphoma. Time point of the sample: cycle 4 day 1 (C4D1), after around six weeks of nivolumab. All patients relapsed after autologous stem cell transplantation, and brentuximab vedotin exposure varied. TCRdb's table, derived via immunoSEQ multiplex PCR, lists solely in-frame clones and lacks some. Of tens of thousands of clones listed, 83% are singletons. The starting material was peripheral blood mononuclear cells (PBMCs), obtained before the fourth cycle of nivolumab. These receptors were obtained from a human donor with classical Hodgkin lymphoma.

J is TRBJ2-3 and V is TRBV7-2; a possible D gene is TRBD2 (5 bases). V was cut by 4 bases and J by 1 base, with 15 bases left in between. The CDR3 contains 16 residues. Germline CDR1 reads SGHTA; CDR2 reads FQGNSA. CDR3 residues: CASSSGGGSGTDTQYF. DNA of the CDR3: TGTGCCAGCAGCTCCGGAGGAGGTTCCGGCACAGATACGCAGTATTTT.

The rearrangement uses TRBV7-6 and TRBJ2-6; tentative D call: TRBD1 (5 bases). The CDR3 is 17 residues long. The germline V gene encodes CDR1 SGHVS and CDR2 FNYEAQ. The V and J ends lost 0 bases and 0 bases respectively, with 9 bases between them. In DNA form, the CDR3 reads TGTGCCAGCAGCTTAGCCCAGGGTGCCTCTGGGGCCAACGTCCTGACTTTC. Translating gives CASSLAQGASGANVLTF.

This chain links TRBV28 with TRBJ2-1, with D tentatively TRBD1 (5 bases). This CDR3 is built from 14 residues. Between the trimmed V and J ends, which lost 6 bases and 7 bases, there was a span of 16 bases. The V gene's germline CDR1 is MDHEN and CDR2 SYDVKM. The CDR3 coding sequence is TGTGCCAGCAGAGCAACCCAGGGTTGGAATGAGCAGTTCTTC. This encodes CASRATQGWNEQFF. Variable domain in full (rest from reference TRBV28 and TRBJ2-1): DVKVTQSSRYLVKRTGEKVFLECVQDMDHENMFWYRQDPGLGLRLIYFSYDVKMKEKGDIPEGYSVSREKKERFSLILESASTNQTSMYLCASRATQGWNEQFFGPGTRLTVL.

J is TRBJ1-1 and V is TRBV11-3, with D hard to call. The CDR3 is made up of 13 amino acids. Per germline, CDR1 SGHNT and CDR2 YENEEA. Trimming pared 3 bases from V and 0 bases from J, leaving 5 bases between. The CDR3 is CASSLGMNTEAFF. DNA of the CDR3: TGTGCCAGCAGCTTGGGTATGAACACTGAAGCTTTCTTT. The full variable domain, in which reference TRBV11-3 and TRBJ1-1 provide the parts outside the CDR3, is EAGVVQSPRYKIIEKKQPVAFWCNPISGHNTLYWYLQNLGQGPELLIRYENEEAVDDSQLPKDRFSAERLKGVDSTLKIQPAELGDSAVYLCASSLGMNTEAFFGQGTRLTVV.

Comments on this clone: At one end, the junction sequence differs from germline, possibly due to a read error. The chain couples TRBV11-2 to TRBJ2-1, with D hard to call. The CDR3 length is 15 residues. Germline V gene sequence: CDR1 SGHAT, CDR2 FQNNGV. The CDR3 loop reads CASSRSAASYNEQFF. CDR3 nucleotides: TGCGCCAGCAGCCGGTCCGCGGCCTCCTACAATGAGCAGTTCTTC. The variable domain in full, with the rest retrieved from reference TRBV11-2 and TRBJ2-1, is EAGVAQSPRYKIIEKRQSVAFWCNPISGHATLYWYQQILGQGPKLLIQFQNNGVVDDSQLPKDRFSAERLKGVDSTLKIQPAKLEDSAVYLCASSRSAASYNEQFFGPGTRLTVL.

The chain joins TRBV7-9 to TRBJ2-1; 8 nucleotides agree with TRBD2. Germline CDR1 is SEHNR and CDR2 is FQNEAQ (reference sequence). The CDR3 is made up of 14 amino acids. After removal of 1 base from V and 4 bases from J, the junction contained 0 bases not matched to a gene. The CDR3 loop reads CASSLGLAYNEQFF. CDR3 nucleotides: TGTGCCAGCAGCTTAGGACTAGCGTACAATGAGCAGTTCTTC.

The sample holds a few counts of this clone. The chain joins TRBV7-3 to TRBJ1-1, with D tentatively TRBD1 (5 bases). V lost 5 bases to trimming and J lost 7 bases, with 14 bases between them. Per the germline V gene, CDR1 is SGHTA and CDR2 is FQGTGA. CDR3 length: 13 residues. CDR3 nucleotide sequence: TGTGCCAGCAGCCCATGGGGGGAGGGTGAAGCTTTCTTT. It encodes CASSPWGEGEAFF. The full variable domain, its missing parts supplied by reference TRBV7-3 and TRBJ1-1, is GAGVSQTPSNKVTEKGKYVELRCDPISGHTALYWYRQSLGQGPEFLIYFQGTGAADDSGLPNDRFFAVRPEGSVSTLKIQRTERGDSAVYLCASSPWGEGEAFFGQGTRLTVV.

The CDR3 DNA sequence: TGTGCTAGTGGTTTGGCGACAGGGTCCCTGGCATTCTATGGCTACACCTTC. This gives the protein CASGLATGSLAFYGYTF. The chain carries TRBV12-5 and TRBJ1-2; 7 bases are shared with TRBD1. This CDR3 is built from 17 residues. The ends lost 1 base at V and 4 bases at J; junction bases unmatched: 12. Germline CDR1 and CDR2: LGHNT and FRNRAP.

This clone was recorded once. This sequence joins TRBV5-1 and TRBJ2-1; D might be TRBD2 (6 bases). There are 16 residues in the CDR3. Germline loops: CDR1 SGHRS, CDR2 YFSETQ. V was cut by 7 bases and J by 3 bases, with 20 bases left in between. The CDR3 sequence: CASRPGDGGDYNEQFF. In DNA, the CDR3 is TGCGCCAGCCGCCCGGGGGACGGCGGGGACTACAATGAGCAGTTCTTC.

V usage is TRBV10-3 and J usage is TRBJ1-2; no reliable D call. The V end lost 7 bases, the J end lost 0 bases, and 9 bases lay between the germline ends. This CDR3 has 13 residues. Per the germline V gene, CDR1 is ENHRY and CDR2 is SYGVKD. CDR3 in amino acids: CAITVGANYGYTF. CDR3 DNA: TGTGCCATCACGGTGGGTGCTAACTATGGCTACACCTTC.

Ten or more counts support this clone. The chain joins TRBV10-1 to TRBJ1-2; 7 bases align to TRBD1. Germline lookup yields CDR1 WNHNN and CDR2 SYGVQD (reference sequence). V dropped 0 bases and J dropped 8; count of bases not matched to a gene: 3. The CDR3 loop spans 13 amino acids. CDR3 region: CASSESRGRGYTF. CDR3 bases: TGCGCCAGCAGTGAGTCAAGGGGGCGAGGCTACACCTTC.

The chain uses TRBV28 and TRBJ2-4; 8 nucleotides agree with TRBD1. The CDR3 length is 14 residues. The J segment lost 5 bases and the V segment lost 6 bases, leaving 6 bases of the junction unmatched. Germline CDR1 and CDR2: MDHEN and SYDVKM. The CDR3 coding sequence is TGTGCCAGCAGCCAAACAGGGGGGCAAAACATTCAGTACTTC. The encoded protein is CASSQTGGQNIQYF.

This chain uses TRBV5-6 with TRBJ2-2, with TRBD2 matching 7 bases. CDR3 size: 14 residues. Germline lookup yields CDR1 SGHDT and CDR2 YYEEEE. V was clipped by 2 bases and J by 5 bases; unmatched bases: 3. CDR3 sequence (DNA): TGTGCCAGCAGCTTAGCGGGAAGGACCGGGGAGCTGTTTTTT. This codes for CASSLAGRTGELFF.